A single sample is the source of the 23 T cell receptor beta chains below, sequenced in a study of T cells in Graves' hyperthyroidism and ophthalmopathy. The CDR3 regions of TCR beta were amplified from RNA transcripts. The study used the HTBI primer set for a first-round RT-PCR of the TCR CDR3. Via MiXCR, TCRdb re-called the multiplex PCR reads, giving one row per CDR3 protein. The table has about 320,000 distinct CDR3 sequences, roughly 17% seen once; the top ten hold roughly 31%. The sequenced material came from blood. These receptors all stem from a man aged 25 to 40 with Graves' hyperthyroidism.

This clonotype showed up many times. The J gene is TRBJ2-7, the V gene TRBV6-2 or TRBV6-3; D may be TRBD2 (5 bases). The CDR3 consists of 17 residues. The germline V and J ends were trimmed by 6 bases and 7 bases, with 28 bases remaining between them. Germline V lookup: CDR1 MNHEY, CDR2 SVGEGT. The chain's CDR3 is CASRVTRLRTSVEEQYF. The CDR3 nucleotides are TGTGCCAGCAGAGTCACGAGACTACGAACGAGTGTGGAGGAGCAGTACTTC.

This chain uses TRBV29-1 with TRBJ2-1; TRBD1 matches 9 bases. Germline V lookup: CDR1 SQVTM, CDR2 ANQGSEA. The J segment lost 7 bases and the V segment lost 3 bases, leaving 7 bases of the junction unmatched. The CDR3 consists of 14 residues. The CDR3 DNA reads as TGCAGCGTTGAGGGCAGGACAGGGGATAATGAGCAGTTCTTC. It encodes CSVEGRTGDNEQFF.

The rearrangement joins TRBV14 to TRBJ2-3; 10 bases are shared with TRBD2. Per the germline V gene, CDR1 is SGHDN and CDR2 is FVKESK. The CDR3 extends over 13 amino acids. Trimming cost V 8 bases and J 4 bases; bases outside gene matches: 3. CDR3 loop: CASGLAGADTQYF. The DNA of the CDR3 is TGTGCCAGCGGGCTAGCGGGAGCAGATACGCAGTATTTT.

At least ten counts were recorded for this clonotype. CDR3 in DNA: TGTGCCAGCAGCCAAGACTTGGCGGGGAACTATGGCTACACCTTC. The encoded protein is CASSQDLAGNYGYTF. The chain is built from TRBV3-1 and TRBJ1-2; D unresolved. Looked up from germline, CDR1 is LGHDT and CDR2 is YNNKEL (reference sequence). CDR3 length: 15 amino acids. With 0 bases removed from V and 2 bases from J, the gap between germline ends came to 10 bases.

This clonotype was counted many times. The rearrangement uses TRBV28 and TRBJ1-5; no firm D call. The CDR3 spans 13 residues. With 11 bases removed from V and 0 bases from J, the gap between germline ends came to 11 bases. CDR1 and CDR2 (germline): MDHEN, SYDVKM. The CDR3 DNA sequence: TGTGCCTTGGGTCCATATAGCAATCAGCCCCAGCATTTT. It codes for CALGPYSNQPQHF.

V usage is TRBV5-1 and J usage is TRBJ2-1; 12 bases fit TRBD2. This CDR3 is built from 16 residues. Germline CDR1 and CDR2: SGHRS and YFSETQ. After removal of 1 base from V and 9 bases from J, the junction contained 8 bases not matched to a gene. CDR3: CASSLMLTSGSSEQFF. CDR3 DNA sequence: TGCGCCAGCAGCTTGATGTTGACTAGCGGGAGCAGTGAGCAGTTCTTC.

The chain uses TRBV10-1 and TRBJ2-1; the match to TRBD2 covers 7 bases. After removal of 0 bases from V and 4 bases from J, the junction contained 12 bases not matched to a gene. The CDR3 spans 18 residues. CDR1 and CDR2 from the germline V gene are WNHNN and SYGVQD (reference sequence). CDR3 amino acids: CASSESDTGAGKYNEQFF. The CDR3 coding sequence is TGCGCCAGCAGTGAGTCAGATACTGGAGCGGGGAAGTACAATGAGCAGTTCTTC.

This sequence joins TRBV6-2 or TRBV6-3 and TRBJ2-7, with a weak D call TRBD2 (6 bases). The CDR3 covers 15 residues. CDR1 is MNHEY and CDR2 is SVGEGT in the germline V gene. Trimming removed 6 bases at V and 0 bases at J, with 15 bases between. The CDR3 nucleotides read TGTGCCAGCAGAGCAAAGCGGGCGATCTCCTACGAGCAGTACTTC. This translates into CASRAKRAISYEQYF.

This clonotype was counted many times. V gene TRBV29-1 combines with J gene TRBJ1-2, with TRBD1 matching over 7 bases. With V trimmed by 7 bases and J by 6 bases, 5 bases remained unmatched. In germline, CDR1 is SQVTM, CDR2 ANQGSEA. This CDR3 has 11 residues. The CDR3 DNA is TGCAGCGGCCGACAGGGACATGGCTACACCTTC. As protein: CSGRQGHGYTF.

This clonotype was found many times. V is TRBV7-2 and J is TRBJ1-1; 7 bases fit TRBD1. After removal of 6 bases from V and 11 bases from J, the junction contained 12 bases not matched to a gene. The CDR3 loop spans 13 amino acids. Germline CDR1 reads SGHTA; CDR2 reads FQGNSA. In DNA, the CDR3 is TGTGCCAGCAGTGAAAGAGGGGGCCTTGGGGCTTTCTTT. Protein sequence: CASSERGGLGAFF.

This clonotype was picked up a small number of times. The J gene is TRBJ2-5, the V gene TRBV7-9, with D unresolved. Trimming removed 5 bases from V and 2 bases from J, with 9 bases in between. This CDR3 comprises 13 residues. CDR1 SEHNR and CDR2 FQNEAQ come from the germline V gene (reference sequence). The CDR3 DNA sequence: TGTGCCAGCAGCCCCTATTTACAAGAGACCCAGTACTTC. Translating gives CASSPYLQETQYF.

This clonotype showed up many times. The chain is built from TRBV13 and TRBJ1-2; D is possibly TRBD1 (6 bases). This CDR3 is 15 amino acids long. V was trimmed by 6 bases and J by 4 bases, leaving 18 bases between them. The germline CDR1 and CDR2 sequences are PRHDT and FYEKMQ (reference sequence). The CDR3 bases are TGTGCCAGCAGTTCAAGAGGGGGGGGAGGCTATGGCTACACCTTC. This gives the protein CASSSRGGGGYGYTF.

With respect to this clonotype: Given a much more abundant clone one base away, this may be a read error. This chain links TRBV9 with TRBJ2-3; 8 bases align to TRBD1. Trimming removed 0 bases from V and 3 bases from J; junction bases left unmatched: 6. CDR3 length: 16 amino acids. CDR1 SGDLS and CDR2 YYNGEE come from the germline V gene. DNA for the CDR3: TGTGCCAGCAGCGTAGGGGCAGGGGGCGGGACAGATACGCAGTATTTT. Amino acids: CASSVGAGGGTDTQYF. Variable domain in full (rest from reference TRBV9 and TRBJ2-3): DSGVTQTPKHLITATGQRVTLRCSPRSGDLSVYWYQQSLDQGLQFLIQYYNGEERAKGNILERFSAQQFPDLHSELNLSSLELGDSALYFCASSVGAGGGTDTQYFGPGTRLTVL.

This clonotype was found a few times. This chain joins TRBV29-1 and TRBJ2-3; maybe TRBD2 (6 bases). V was cut by 7 bases and J by 5 bases, with 16 bases left in between. This CDR3 comprises 13 residues. Germline CDR1 reads SQVTM; CDR2 reads ANQGSEA. In DNA, the CDR3 is TGCAGCGCCTCGGAGGGGAAGAGAGATACGCAGTATTTT. Translation: CSASEGKRDTQYF.

This clonotype was detected ten times or more. The chain carries TRBV29-1 and TRBJ2-1; 7 positions agree with TRBD1. The CDR3 totals 15 residues. V lost 8 bases to trimming and J lost 5 bases; unmatched junction nucleotides: 15. Germline V gives CDR1 SQVTM, CDR2 ANQGSEA. The chain's CDR3 is CSFHRGDRNDNEQFF. In nucleotides, the CDR3 is TGCAGCTTCCACCGTGGGGACAGAAACGACAATGAGCAGTTCTTC.

This clonotype was seen more than once but under ten times. The chain links TRBV6-5 to TRBJ1-4, with no clear D. V was clipped by 0 bases and J by 8 bases, with 13 bases between them. The CDR3 is 15 residues long. Per germline, CDR1 MNHEY and CDR2 SVGAGI. CDR3 in DNA: TGTGCCAGCAGTTACTCAGGAGGTGTTGCGGAAAAACTGTTTTTT. Translating gives CASSYSGGVAEKLFF.

The J gene is TRBJ1-5, the V gene TRBV28; unclear D gene. This CDR3 has 10 amino acids. Trimming removed 8 bases at V and 5 bases at J, with 4 bases between. The germline CDR1 and CDR2 sequences are MDHEN and SYDVKM. The CDR3 region has the DNA TGTGCCAGCGGGGATCAGCCCCAGCATTTT. Its protein is CASGDQPQHF.

This sequence joins TRBV7-7 and TRBJ2-1; D perhaps matches TRBD2 (5 bases). The germline CDR1 and CDR2 sequences are SSHAT and FNYEAQ (reference sequence). Deletions cut 5 bases from V and 8 bases from J, with 13 bases between. This CDR3 comprises 13 residues. The CDR3 spells CASSPGSGDEQFF. The CDR3 coding sequence is TGTGCCAGCAGCCCGGGATCTGGGGATGAGCAGTTCTTC.

This clonotype appeared many times. The chain uses TRBV11-2 and TRBJ2-3, with 11 bases aligning to TRBD2. Germline CDR1 SGHAT, CDR2 FQNNGV. CDR3 length equals 16 residues. Trimming at V came to 6 bases and at J to 4 bases, leaving 9 bases not matched to a gene. The CDR3 is CASRPTSGRVADTQYF. In DNA, the CDR3 is TGTGCCAGCAGGCCAACTAGCGGGAGAGTCGCAGATACGCAGTATTTT.

The V call is TRBV4-1, the J call TRBJ2-1; a possible D gene is TRBD2 (6 bases). CDR3 length: 13 amino acids. The V end was cut by 2 bases, the J end by 7 bases, with 9 bases between. The germline CDR1 and CDR2 sequences are MGHRA and YSYEKL. DNA for the CDR3: TGCGCCAGCAGCCAATCGCGGGAAAATGAGCAGTTCTTC. It codes for CASSQSRENEQFF.

This clonotype showed up many times. The chain uses TRBV11-1 and TRBJ2-5; tentatively, D is TRBD1 (5 bases). The CDR3 is 18 amino acids. Germline values: CDR1 SGHAT, CDR2 FQDESV (reference sequence). Trimming took 0 bases from V and 2 from J, leaving 19 bases between them. The CDR3 protein is CASSLANWWTTSQETQYF. DNA of the CDR3: TGTGCCAGCAGCTTAGCGAATTGGTGGACAACAAGTCAAGAGACCCAGTACTTC.

This clonotype was picked up many times. The V gene is TRBV27, the J gene TRBJ2-1; the D is unclear. The CDR3 is made up of 16 amino acids. The germline CDR1 and CDR2 sequences are MNHEY and SMNVEV (reference sequence). Trimming removed 2 bases from V and 2 bases from J, with 13 bases in between. The CDR3 reads CASSLAPGPPYNEQFF. The DNA of the CDR3 is TGTGCCAGCAGTTTAGCCCCGGGCCCACCCTACAATGAGCAGTTCTTC.

The chain employs TRBV5-6 and TRBJ1-1, with TRBD1 matching over 9 bases. The CDR3 spans 14 residues. Trimming at V came to 3 bases and at J to 6 bases, leaving 6 bases not matched to a gene. Germline V lookup: CDR1 SGHDT, CDR2 YYEEEE. The CDR3 loop reads CASSSGTGTPEAFF. DNA of the CDR3: TGTGCCAGCAGCTCCGGGACAGGGACCCCTGAAGCTTTCTTT.